The sequence of this TCR beta chain was determined in a study of prognosis after radiotherapy for stage I lung cancer (dated by TCRdb to about 2021). Background on the whole study: Between early 2018 and early 2019, roughly 20 patients with stage I NSCLC were enrolled in Nanjing, China. About 20% of the 19 patients developed distant metastases after SBRT, at a median of around seven months; the other 15 showed no significant progression. Squamous cell carcinoma histology was identified in 7 or 8 patients, and adenocarcinoma histology was identified in about a dozen patients. The cohort was made up of around 14 men and more than 5 women, with a median age of around 78 years and an age range of roughly 53 to 90 years. SBRT was given in 3 to 5 fractions with a biologically effective dose of at least 100 Gy, using image-guided IMRT or VMAT. A total of roughly 38 blood samples from 19 patients were sequenced, with one sample obtained before and one obtained after SBRT for each patient. All patients were considered medically inoperable, owing to comorbidities in some 11 and refusal of surgery in about seven. Fourteen patients presented with newly diagnosed primary stage I lung tumors, and about 5 carried oligometastatic NSCLC following surgical resection of the primary tumor. The study profiled peripheral blood TCR beta repertoires from stage I NSCLC patients before and after stereotactic body radiotherapy and related them to distant failure. SBRT was not combined with any concurrent therapy in any patient.

Per the germline V gene (reference sequence), LNHDA is the CDR1 and SQIVND is the CDR2. The CDR3 runs 12 residues from the cysteine to the phenylalanine. Only CDR3 DNA remains: 36 bases, in frame from the first base. About this clonotype: It has no known antigen specificity. Base qualities are missing; no much larger clone stands one base away.

Broad study findings and their caveats: No adjustment for multiple comparisons was applied to any of the reported P values. No determination of tumor specificity was made for expanded TCR clones. Post-SBRT Shannon entropy and its change from baseline were lower in patients who developed distant metastases; baseline Shannon entropy was not associated with metastases. The study was limited by the small cohort and short follow-up, and independent validation of the study findings is required. After SBRT, the number of unique TCR clones decreased (median roughly 9,900 before versus 6,861 after; Wilcoxon paired P=0.011). Differences in TRBV and TRBJ usage frequencies by metastasis status were reportedly observed in two V genes at baseline and in roughly 10 V and two J genes after SBRT.

All patients had node-negative disease on CT and PET/CT, and none had a history of other malignancies or prior chemotherapy or radiotherapy. Around 5.5 milliliters of peripheral venous blood were drawn into EDTA tubes at each of two time points. PBMCs were isolated by Ficoll-Paque Plus density-gradient centrifugation. Immediately after collection, samples were stored at -80 degrees C until analysis. Two rounds of multiplex PCR on genomic DNA were used to amplify the TCR beta CDR3 region. The first PCR round used primers specific to each TRBV and TRBJ gene, with sequences filed in Chinese patent CN105087789A. The second PCR round used universal primers. The Roche High Pure PCR Template Preparation Kit was used to extract genomic DNA from the frozen PBMCs. Libraries were sequenced paired-end with 151 bp reads on an Illumina HiSeq 3000. Regarding the original processing steps: CutAdapt was used to remove raw reads lacking the multiplex PCR primer sequences. PEAR was used to merge high-quality paired reads into contigs. MiXCR assigned TRB V, D and J gene segments to each contig by aligning to reference sequences. CDR3 sequences were clustered by base quality and sequence similarity to remove sequencing errors. Diversity was measured as Shannon entropy normalized by the natural log of productive TCR sequence number. One minus Shannon entropy divided by the natural log of the number of unique clonotypes was used as the definition of clonality. The Youden index of ROC curves was used to select progression-free survival cut-offs for repertoire metrics, and analyses were performed in R 3.5.3. Clones were called with MiXCR by TCRdb after fastp trimmed the public reads at Q25, and only in-frame beta chains were retained. CDR3 protein duplicates are merged, each entry listing the most common genes and DNA. TCRdb assigned the V and J calls; the authors' analysis was not used. The sample has some 56,000 distinct CDR3 sequences on record, around 27% of them singletons. The ten biggest clones cover 7.5% of the sample.

The sequence was obtained from a donor over 45 with non-small cell lung cancer. This chain joins TRBV19 to TRBJ2-2; the D gene lacks a confident call. This material consisted of PBMCs, taken before or after stereotactic body radiation therapy (not recorded which). Here is the DNA: TGTGCAAATAGTATAGGAAGCGGGGAGCTGTTTTTT. This translates into CANSIGSGELFF.